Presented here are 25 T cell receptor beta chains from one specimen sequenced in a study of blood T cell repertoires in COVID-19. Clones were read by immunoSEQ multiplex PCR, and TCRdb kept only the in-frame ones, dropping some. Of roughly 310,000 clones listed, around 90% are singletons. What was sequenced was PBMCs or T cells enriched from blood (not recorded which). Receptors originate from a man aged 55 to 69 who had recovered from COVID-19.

CDR3 region: CASSFRPGAQPQHF. The CDR3 DNA reads as TGCGCCAGCAGCTTCCGGCCAGGGGCTCAGCCCCAGCATTTT. The chain joins TRBV5-1 to TRBJ1-5; the D gene is possibly TRBD1 (6 bases). The CDR3 spans 14 residues. Trimming cost V 2 bases and J 6 bases, with 12 bases left between them. Germline V gene sequence: CDR1 SGHRS, CDR2 YFSETQ.

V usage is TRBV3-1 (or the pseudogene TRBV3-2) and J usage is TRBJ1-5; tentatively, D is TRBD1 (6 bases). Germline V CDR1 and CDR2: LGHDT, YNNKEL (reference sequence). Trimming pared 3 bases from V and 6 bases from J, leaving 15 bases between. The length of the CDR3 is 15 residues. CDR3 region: CASSQKGGLGQPQHF. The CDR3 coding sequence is TGTGCCAGCAGCCAGAAAGGGGGTCTGGGTCAGCCCCAGCATTTT.

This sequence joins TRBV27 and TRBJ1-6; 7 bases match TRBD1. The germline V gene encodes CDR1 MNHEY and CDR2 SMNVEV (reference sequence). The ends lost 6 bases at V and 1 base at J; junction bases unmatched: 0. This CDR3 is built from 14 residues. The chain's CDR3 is CASRQGSYNSPLHF. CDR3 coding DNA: TGTGCCAGCAGACAGGGGTCCTATAATTCACCCCTCCACTTT.

This chain's CDR3 is CASSLVAWFSNQPQHF. The CDR3 DNA is TGTGCCAGCAGCTTAGTAGCTTGGTTTAGCAATCAGCCCCAGCATTTT. V usage is TRBV7-8 and J usage is TRBJ1-5, with D unclear. V lost 1 base, J lost 0 bases, and 10 bases lay in between. Germline lookup yields CDR1 SGHVS and CDR2 FQNEAQ. This CDR3 region has 16 residues. Using reference TRBV7-8 and TRBJ1-5 for the parts outside the CDR3, the full variable domain is GAGVSQSPRYKVAKRGQDVALRCDPISGHVSLFWYQQALGQGPEFLTYFQNEAQLDKSGLPSDRFFAERPEGSVSTLKIQRTQQEDSAVYLCASSLVAWFSNQPQHFGDGTRLSIL.

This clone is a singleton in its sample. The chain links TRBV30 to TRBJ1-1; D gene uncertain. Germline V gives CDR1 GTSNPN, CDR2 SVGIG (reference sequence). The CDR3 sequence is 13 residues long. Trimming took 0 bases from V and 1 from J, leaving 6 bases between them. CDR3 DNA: TGTGCCTGGAGTGTTAACAGGAACACTGAAGCTTTCTTT. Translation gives CAWSVNRNTEAFF.

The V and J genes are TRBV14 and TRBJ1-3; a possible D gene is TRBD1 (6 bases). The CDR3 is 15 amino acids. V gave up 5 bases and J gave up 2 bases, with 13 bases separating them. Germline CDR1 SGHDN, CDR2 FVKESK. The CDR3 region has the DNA TGTGCCAGCAGCAACTACAGGGCTCCTGGAAACACCATATATTTT. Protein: CASSNYRAPGNTIYF.

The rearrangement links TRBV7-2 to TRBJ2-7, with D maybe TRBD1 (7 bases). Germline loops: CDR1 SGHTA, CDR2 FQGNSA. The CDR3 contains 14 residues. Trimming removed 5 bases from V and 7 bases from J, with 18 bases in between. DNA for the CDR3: TGTGCCAGCAGCCCGGGGGACAGAGCCCTGGAGCAGTACTTC. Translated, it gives CASSPGDRALEQYF.

The CDR3: CASSYSGGGKQETQYF. DNA of the CDR3: TGTGCCAGCAGTTACTCTGGCGGGGGTAAACAAGAGACCCAGTACTTC. The V gene is TRBV6-6, the J gene TRBJ2-5; 7 nucleotides align to TRBD2. Per germline, CDR1 MNHNY and CDR2 SVGAGI (reference sequence). The CDR3 runs to 16 residues. V lost 0 bases to trimming and J lost 2 bases; unmatched junction nucleotides: 6.

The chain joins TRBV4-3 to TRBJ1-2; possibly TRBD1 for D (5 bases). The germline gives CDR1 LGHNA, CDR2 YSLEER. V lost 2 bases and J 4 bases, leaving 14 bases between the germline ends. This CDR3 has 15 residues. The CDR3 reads CASSQRVWGVYGYTF. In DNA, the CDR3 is TGCGCCAGCAGCCAAAGGGTATGGGGGGTCTATGGCTACACCTTC.

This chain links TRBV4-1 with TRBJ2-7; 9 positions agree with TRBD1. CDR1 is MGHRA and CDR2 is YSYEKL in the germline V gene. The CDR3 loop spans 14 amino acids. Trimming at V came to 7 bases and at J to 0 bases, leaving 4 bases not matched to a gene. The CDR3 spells CASTWDRASYEQYF. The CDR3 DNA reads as TGCGCCAGCACGTGGGACAGGGCCTCCTACGAGCAGTACTTC.

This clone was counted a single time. As DNA, the CDR3 is TGTGCCAGTAGTATTGGGGGACAGGTTAACACTGAAGCTTTCTTT. Residues: CASSIGGQVNTEAFF. The rearrangement uses TRBV19 and TRBJ1-1; TRBD1 aligns across 8 bases. CDR3 length: 15 residues. The V segment lost 3 bases and the J segment 2 bases; nucleotides outside the gene matches: 5. Germline V gives CDR1 LNHDA, CDR2 SQIVND (reference sequence).

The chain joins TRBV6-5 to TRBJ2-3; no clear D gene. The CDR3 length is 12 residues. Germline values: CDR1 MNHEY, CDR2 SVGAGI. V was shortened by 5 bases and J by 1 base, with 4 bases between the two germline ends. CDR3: CASSTGTDTQYF. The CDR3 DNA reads TGTGCCAGCAGTACAGGCACAGATACGCAGTATTTT.

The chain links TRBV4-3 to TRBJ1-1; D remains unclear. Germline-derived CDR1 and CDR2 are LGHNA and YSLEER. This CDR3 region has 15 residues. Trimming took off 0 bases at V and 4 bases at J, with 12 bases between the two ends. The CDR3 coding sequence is TGCGCCAGCAGCCAAGATCCGGTCTCGCGCACTGAAGCTTTCTTT. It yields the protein CASSQDPVSRTEAFF.

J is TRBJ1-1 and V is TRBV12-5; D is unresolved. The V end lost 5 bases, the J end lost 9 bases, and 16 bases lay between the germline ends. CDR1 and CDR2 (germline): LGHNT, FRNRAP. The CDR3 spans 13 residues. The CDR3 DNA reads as TGTGCTAGTGGTACCCGACATGGTTCTAAAGCTTTCTTT. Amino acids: CASGTRHGSKAFF.

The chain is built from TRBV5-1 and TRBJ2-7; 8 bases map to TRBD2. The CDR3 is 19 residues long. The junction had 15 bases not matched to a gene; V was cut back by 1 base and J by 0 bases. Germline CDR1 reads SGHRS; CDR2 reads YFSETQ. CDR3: CASSLNSAAGGPRSYEQYF. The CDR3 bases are TGCGCCAGCAGCTTGAATAGTGCGGCGGGGGGCCCCCGCTCCTACGAGCAGTACTTC.

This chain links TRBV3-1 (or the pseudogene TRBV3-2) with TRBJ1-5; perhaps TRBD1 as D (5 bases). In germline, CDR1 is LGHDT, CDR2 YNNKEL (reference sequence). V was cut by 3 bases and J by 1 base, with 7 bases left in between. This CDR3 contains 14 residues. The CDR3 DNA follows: TGTGCCAGCAGCCAGCAGGGAAGCAATCAGCCCCAGCATTTT. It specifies CASSQQGSNQPQHF.

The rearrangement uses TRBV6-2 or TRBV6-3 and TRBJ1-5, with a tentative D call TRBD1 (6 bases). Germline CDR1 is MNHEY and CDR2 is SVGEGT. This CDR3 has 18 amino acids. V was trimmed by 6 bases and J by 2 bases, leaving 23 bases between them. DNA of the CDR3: TGTGCCAGCAGCAAACAGGGAAGGGATTATATCGGCAATCAGCCCCAGCATTTT. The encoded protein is CASSKQGRDYIGNQPQHF.

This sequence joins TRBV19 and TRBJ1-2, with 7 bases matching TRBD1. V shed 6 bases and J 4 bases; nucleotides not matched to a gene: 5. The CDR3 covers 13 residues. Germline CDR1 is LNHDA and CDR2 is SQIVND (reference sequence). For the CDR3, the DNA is TGTGCCAGTAGCCCACAGGGGTTCTATGGCTACACCTTC. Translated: CASSPQGFYGYTF.

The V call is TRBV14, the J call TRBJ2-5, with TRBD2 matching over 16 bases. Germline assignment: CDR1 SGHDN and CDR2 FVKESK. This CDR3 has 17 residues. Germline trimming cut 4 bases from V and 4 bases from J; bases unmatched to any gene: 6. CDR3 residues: CASSRGLAGGPIETQYF. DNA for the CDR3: TGTGCCAGCAGCCGGGGACTAGCGGGAGGGCCCATAGAGACCCAGTACTTC.

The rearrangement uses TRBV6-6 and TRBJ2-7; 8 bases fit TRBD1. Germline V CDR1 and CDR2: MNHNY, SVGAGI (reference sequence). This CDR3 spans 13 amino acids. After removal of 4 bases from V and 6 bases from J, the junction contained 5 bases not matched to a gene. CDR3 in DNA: TGTGCCAGCAGTTCCGGACAGGGAGGCGAGCAGTACTTC. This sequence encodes CASSSGQGGEQYF.

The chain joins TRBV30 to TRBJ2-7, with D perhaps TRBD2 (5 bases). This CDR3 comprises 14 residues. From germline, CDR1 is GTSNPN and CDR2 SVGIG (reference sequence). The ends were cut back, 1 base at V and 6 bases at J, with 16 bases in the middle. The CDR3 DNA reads TGTGCCTGGAGTGCTGGGTTGGCGGGCGGCGAGCAGTACTTC. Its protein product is CAWSAGLAGGEQYF.

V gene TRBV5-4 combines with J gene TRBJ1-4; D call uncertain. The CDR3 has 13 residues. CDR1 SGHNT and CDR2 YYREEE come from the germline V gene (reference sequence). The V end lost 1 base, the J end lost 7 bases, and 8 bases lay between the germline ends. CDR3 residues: CASSLFTSEKLFF. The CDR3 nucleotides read TGTGCCAGCAGCTTGTTCACCAGTGAAAAACTGTTTTTT.

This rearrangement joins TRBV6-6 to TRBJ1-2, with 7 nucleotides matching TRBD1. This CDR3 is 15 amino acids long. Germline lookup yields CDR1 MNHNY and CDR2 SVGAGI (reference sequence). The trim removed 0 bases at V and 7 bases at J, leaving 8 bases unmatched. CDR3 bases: TGTGCCAGCAGTTACTCGAGATTTGACAGGGCTGGCTACACCTTC. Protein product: CASSYSRFDRAGYTF.

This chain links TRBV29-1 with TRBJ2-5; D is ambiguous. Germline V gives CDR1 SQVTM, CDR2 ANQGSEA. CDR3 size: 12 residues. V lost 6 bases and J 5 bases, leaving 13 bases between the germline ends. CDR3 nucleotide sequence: TGCAGCGTCGGTAAGACGAGGGAGACCCAGTACTTC. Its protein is CSVGKTRETQYF.

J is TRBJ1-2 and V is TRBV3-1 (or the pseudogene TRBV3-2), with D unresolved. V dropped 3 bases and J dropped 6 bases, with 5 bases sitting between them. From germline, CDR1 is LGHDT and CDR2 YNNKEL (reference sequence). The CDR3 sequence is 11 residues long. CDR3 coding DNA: TGTGCCAGCAGCCATCCGGATGGCTACACCTTC. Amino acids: CASSHPDGYTF.